This T cell receptor (beta chain) emerged from a study of T cell clonotyping in hematopoietic cell transplantation. Study results and limitations: After transplant, recipient diversity fell while pathologically expanded clonotypes grew through day 180.

Trimming stripped 2 bases from V and 4 bases from J, with 11 bases between. The CDR3 has 14 residues. CDR1 is MGHRA, CDR2 YSYEKL, per germline. About this clone itself: Antigen specificity is unknown.

The assay was immunoSEQ multiplex PCR, and TCRdb's table has in-frame clones only and misses some. The repertoire holds 1,500 to 2,500 clones, with 79% as singletons. This sequence was found in a male patient aged 50 to 59 who had an allogeneic stem cell transplant from an unrelated donor, so the T cells may come from the graft donor. Some clones in this sample may be carry-over from other donors' samples. The rearrangement joins TRBV4-1 to TRBJ1-2; TRBD1 might be the D (6 bases). The specimen was peripheral blood mononuclear cells, collected 30 days after allogeneic stem cell transplant. This CDR3 is CASSQLGASYGYTF. The CDR3 coding sequence is TGCGCCAGCAGCCAATTGGGGGCCTCCTATGGCTACACCTTC.